The clone carrying this T cell receptor beta chain has only one observation. Additional DNA sequences in this sample encode the identical CDR3. These data are taken from a study of shared clonotypes between healthy human individuals. Germline V CDR1 and CDR2: GTSNPN, SVGIG (reference sequence). CDR3 length: 11 amino acids. The V end lost 3 bases, the J end lost 4 bases, and 6 bases lay between the germline ends. A deep-level run was used for the assay. The method was immunoSEQ multiplex PCR; TCRdb's version includes in-frame clones alone and lacks a portion of them. The sample holds around 2,000,000 clones; 90% to 95% are singletons and the top ten take 0.13%.

The V gene is TRBV30, the J gene TRBJ2-5, with no clear D. The sample comprised naive CD4+ T cells sorted from blood. Subset reported: CD45RA+ positively selected. This clonotype originated in a man aged 18 to 30 in good health. The CDR3 sequence is CAWSERETQYF. CDR3 nucleotide sequence: TGTGCCTGGAGCGAGAGAGAGACCCAGTACTTC.